The T cell receptor beta chain under discussion was sequenced for a study of control samples from healthy donors and cancer patients. This table comes from immunoSEQ multiplex PCR, and its TCRdb copy is limited to in-frame clones, with some not included. The repertoire has about 410,000 clones, 75% to 95% of them found once; the top ten carry roughly 6.4%. Germline CDR1 SGHRS, CDR2 YFSETQ. Trimming took off 4 bases at V and 7 bases at J, with 8 bases between the two ends. CDR3 length equals 11 residues. This TCR was sampled from a middle-aged man with head and neck cancer. Sequenced input: PBMCs. V and J are TRBV5-1 and TRBJ1-1; D is ambiguous. CDR3 sequence (DNA): TGCGCCAGCAGCGCCGAGCTTGAAGCTTTCTTT. This codes for CASSAELEAFF. The whole variable domain, filled in from reference TRBV5-1 and TRBJ1-1, reads KAGVTQTPRYLIKTRGQQVTLSCSPISGHRSVSWYQQTPGQGLQFLFEYFSETQRNKGNFPGRFSGRQFSNSRSEMNVSTLELGDSALYLCASSAELEAFFGQGTRLTVV.